One sample yielded the 17 T cell receptor beta chains listed below, sequenced in a study of cytomegalovirus exposure and HLA in healthy donors. The PCR had 60 Vbeta and 13 Jbeta primers. Sequenced by immunoSEQ multiplex PCR; TCRdb stores in-frame clones only, minus some. This sample carries about 190,000 clones, around 88% of them seen once, and the ten largest clones take more than 1.5%. The sample taken for sequencing was PBMCs. The receptors originated from a man in his forties in good health and CMV-seropositive.

The J gene is TRBJ1-1, the V gene TRBV30; D is possibly TRBD1 (6 bases). The length of the CDR3 is 13 residues. The germline CDR1 and CDR2 sequences are GTSNPN and SVGIG (reference sequence). The V gene lost 5 bases and the J gene lost 2 bases, with 12 bases spanning the gap. Written as DNA, the CDR3 is TGTGCCTGGCAGACAGGCCCAAACACTGAAGCTTTCTTT. It codes for CAWQTGPNTEAFF.

The rearrangement joins TRBV10-1 to TRBJ2-3, with 7 positions matching TRBD2. Trimming removed 5 bases from V and 4 bases from J; junction bases left unmatched: 9. This CDR3 is 15 amino acids long. In germline, CDR1 is WNHNN, CDR2 SYGVQD (reference sequence). The CDR3 nucleotides read TGCGCCAGCAGTCCGGCTCGCGGGAGTGCAGATACGCAGTATTTT. This translates into CASSPARGSADTQYF.

V is TRBV9 and J is TRBJ2-3; D uncertain. V was cut by 0 bases and J by 6 bases, with 14 bases left in between. This CDR3 is 15 amino acids long. CDR1 is SGDLS and CDR2 is YYNGEE in the germline V gene. DNA for the CDR3: TGTGCCAGCAGCGTAGGTCTAGTTGTATCCGATACGCAGTATTTT. It yields the protein CASSVGLVVSDTQYF.

This sequence joins TRBV13 and TRBJ2-7; 11 bases fit TRBD1. Germline CDR1 is PRHDT and CDR2 is FYEKMQ (reference sequence). This CDR3 comprises 14 residues. V lost 3 bases to trimming and J lost 5 bases; unmatched junction nucleotides: 3. The CDR3 sequence is CASSFGTGGHEQYF. The CDR3 DNA follows: TGTGCCAGCAGCTTTGGGACAGGGGGTCACGAGCAGTACTTC.

This clone was picked up one time. The chain combines TRBV25-1 with TRBJ1-2; D remains ambiguous. V was cut by 2 bases and J by 4 bases, with 17 bases left in between. The length of the CDR3 is 16 residues. Looked up from germline, CDR1 is MGHDK and CDR2 is SYGVNS. The CDR3 protein is CASSEAAVPDFYGYTF. CDR3 nucleotide sequence: TGTGCCAGCAGTGAAGCGGCAGTCCCGGACTTCTATGGCTACACCTTC.

The chain couples TRBV9 to TRBJ2-1; the match to TRBD2 covers 8 bases. The CDR3 is 17 amino acids. The germline gives CDR1 SGDLS, CDR2 YYNGEE. Losses at the gene ends were 0 bases for V and 1 base for J; bases not matched to a gene: 6. CDR3 region: CASSVDDGRGSYNEQFF. Written as DNA, the CDR3 is TGTGCCAGCAGCGTAGACGACGGGAGGGGTTCCTACAATGAGCAGTTCTTC. The full variable domain, with the rest looked up from reference TRBV9 and TRBJ2-1, is DSGVTQTPKHLITATGQRVTLRCSPRSGDLSVYWYQQSLDQGLQFLIQYYNGEERAKGNILERFSAQQFPDLHSELNLSSLELGDSALYFCASSVDDGRGSYNEQFFGPGTRLTVL.

This chain uses TRBV9 with TRBJ2-1, with TRBD2 identical over 14 bases. Germline CDR1 is SGDLS and CDR2 is YYNGEE. J gave up 7 bases and V 3 bases, and 3 bases lay outside the gene matches. The CDR3 has 15 residues. Here the CDR3 reads CASSAGTSGSNEQFF. CDR3 bases: TGTGCCAGCAGCGCCGGGACTAGCGGGAGTAATGAGCAGTTCTTC. Full variable domain (remainder filled in from reference TRBV9 and TRBJ2-1): DSGVTQTPKHLITATGQRVTLRCSPRSGDLSVYWYQQSLDQGLQFLIQYYNGEERAKGNILERFSAQQFPDLHSELNLSSLELGDSALYFCASSAGTSGSNEQFFGPGTRLTVL.

This chain joins TRBV19 and TRBJ1-5; D is possibly TRBD1 (6 bases). CDR1 and CDR2 from the germline V gene are LNHDA and SQIVND (reference sequence). The length of the CDR3 is 16 residues. V lost 7 bases, J lost 2 bases, and 18 bases lay in between. DNA for the CDR3: TGTGCCAGTAACCCACAGGGTGGAACTGGCAATCAGCCCCAGCATTTT. Its translation: CASNPQGGTGNQPQHF.

The chain couples TRBV5-1 to TRBJ1-1; 10 nucleotides align to TRBD1. Germline V gives CDR1 SGHRS, CDR2 YFSETQ. V trimming: 0 bases; J trimming: 5 bases; junction bases outside the gene matches: 4. This CDR3 comprises 15 residues. DNA of the CDR3: TGCGCCAGCAGCTTGGTGACAGGGGGCAGAACTGAAGCTTTCTTT. It yields the protein CASSLVTGGRTEAFF.

This chain joins TRBV18 and TRBJ1-3, with 11 bases fitting TRBD1. Per germline, CDR1 KGHSH and CDR2 LQKENI. The ends lost 6 bases at V and 2 bases at J; junction bases unmatched: 6. This CDR3 has 16 residues. This chain's CDR3 is CASSNQGQGAGNTIYF. Written as DNA, the CDR3 is TGTGCCAGCTCGAACCAGGGACAGGGGGCTGGAAACACCATATATTTT.

The chain combines TRBV7-2 with TRBJ1-2; 10 bases map to TRBD1. This CDR3 has 16 residues. The V and J ends lost 1 base and 1 base, in that order; junction bases with no gene match: 3. CDR1 is SGHTA, CDR2 FQGNSA, per germline. The CDR3 is CASSLGGQGINYGYTF. DNA for the CDR3: TGTGCCAGCAGCTTAGGGGGACAGGGGATTAACTATGGCTACACCTTC. The entire variable domain, with the rest obtained from reference TRBV7-2 and TRBJ1-2, is as follows: GAGVSQSPSNKVTEKGKDVELRCDPISGHTALYWYRQSLGQGLEFLIYFQGNSAPDKSGLPSDRFSAERTGGSVSTLTIQRTQQEDSAVYLCASSLGGQGINYGYTFGSGTRLTVV.

The rearrangement links TRBV9 to TRBJ1-3, with D hard to call. Germline V gene data show CDR1 as SGDLS and CDR2 as YYNGEE. Trimming stripped 3 bases from V and 2 bases from J, with 18 bases between. This CDR3 has 17 amino acids. As DNA, the CDR3 is TGTGCCAGCAGCGGCTTTGAGGGATTCGGGCCTGGAAACACCATATATTTT. Translation: CASSGFEGFGPGNTIYF.

The rearrangement joins TRBV6-5 to TRBJ2-3, with D unclear. Germline V CDR1 and CDR2: MNHEY, SVGAGI. The CDR3 runs 15 residues. Trimming stripped 3 bases from V and 1 base from J, with 11 bases between. Written as DNA, the CDR3 is TGTGCCAGCAGTTATGGTTATGAGGGCACAGATACGCAGTATTTT. It is translated as CASSYGYEGTDTQYF.

The CDR3 nucleotides are TGTGCCAGCAGTTTATTCTCTAGCGGGAGCTACAATGAGCAGTTCTTC. Its translation: CASSLFSSGSYNEQFF. This chain connects TRBV28 to TRBJ2-1, with 10 bases aligning to TRBD2. Trimming cost V 1 base and J 3 bases; bases outside gene matches: 3. Germline V gene sequence: CDR1 MDHEN, CDR2 SYDVKM. The CDR3 spans 16 residues.

The chain combines TRBV7-2 with TRBJ2-3; D is undetermined. The CDR3 spans 13 residues. V was clipped by 4 bases and J by 6 bases, with 11 bases between them. The germline CDR1 and CDR2 sequences are SGHTA and FQGNSA. CDR3 coding DNA: TGTGCCAGCAGCTCCTATTCCAGGGATACGCAGTATTTT. Protein product: CASSSYSRDTQYF.

This clone was seen only a few times. This chain connects TRBV6-5 to TRBJ2-1, with a possible D match to TRBD2 (6 bases). This CDR3 region has 16 residues. Trimming shortened V by 2 bases and J by 3 bases, and 14 bases separated the two germline ends. CDR1 and CDR2 (germline): MNHEY, SVGAGI. DNA for the CDR3: TGTGCCAGCAGTTACGCGGGACTGGCTAACTACAATGAGCAGTTCTTC. Residues: CASSYAGLANYNEQFF.

This rearrangement joins TRBV29-1 to TRBJ2-7, with D possibly TRBD2 on 6 matching bases. The V and J ends lost 0 bases and 7 bases respectively, with 13 bases between them. The CDR3 extends over 13 amino acids. CDR1 SQVTM and CDR2 ANQGSEA come from the germline V gene. The CDR3 sequence: CSVEEHSRGEQYF. The CDR3 nucleotides are TGCAGCGTTGAAGAACACTCCCGGGGGGAGCAGTACTTC.